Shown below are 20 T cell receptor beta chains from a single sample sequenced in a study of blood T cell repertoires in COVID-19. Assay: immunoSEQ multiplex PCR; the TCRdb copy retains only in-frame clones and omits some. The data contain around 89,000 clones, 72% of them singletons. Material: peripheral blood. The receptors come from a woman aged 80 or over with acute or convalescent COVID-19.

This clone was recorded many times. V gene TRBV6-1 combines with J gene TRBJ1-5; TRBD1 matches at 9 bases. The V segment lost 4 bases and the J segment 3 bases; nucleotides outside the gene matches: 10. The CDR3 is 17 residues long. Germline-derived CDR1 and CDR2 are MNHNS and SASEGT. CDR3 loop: CASSAGTGYNANQPQHF. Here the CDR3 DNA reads TGTGCCAGCAGTGCCGGGACAGGGTATAATGCCAATCAGCCCCAGCATTTT.

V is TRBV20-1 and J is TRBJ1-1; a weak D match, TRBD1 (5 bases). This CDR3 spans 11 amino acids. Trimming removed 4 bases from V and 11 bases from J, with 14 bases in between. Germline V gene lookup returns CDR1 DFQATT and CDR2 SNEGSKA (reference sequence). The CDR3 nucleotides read TGCAGTGCTACCCGGGGGAACATGGCTTTCTTT. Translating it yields CSATRGNMAFF.

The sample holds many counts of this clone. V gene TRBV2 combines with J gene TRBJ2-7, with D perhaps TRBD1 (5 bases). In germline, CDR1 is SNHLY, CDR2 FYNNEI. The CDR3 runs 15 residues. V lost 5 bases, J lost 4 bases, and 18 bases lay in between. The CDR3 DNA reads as TGTGCCAGCAGTCGGACACTTCTAACCCCTTACGAGCAGTACTTC. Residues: CASSRTLLTPYEQYF.

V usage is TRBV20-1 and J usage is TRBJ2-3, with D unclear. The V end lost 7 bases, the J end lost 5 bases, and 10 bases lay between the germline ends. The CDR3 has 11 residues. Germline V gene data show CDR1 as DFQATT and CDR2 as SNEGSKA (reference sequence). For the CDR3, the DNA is TGCAGTGTCACCCGACAAGATACGCAGTATTTT. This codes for CSVTRQDTQYF.

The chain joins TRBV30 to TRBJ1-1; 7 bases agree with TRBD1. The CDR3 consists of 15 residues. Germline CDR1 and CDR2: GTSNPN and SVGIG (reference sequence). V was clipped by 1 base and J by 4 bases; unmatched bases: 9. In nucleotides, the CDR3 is TGTGCCTGGAGTGGGGGGTTACAGGGGAGCACTGAAGCTTTCTTT. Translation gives CAWSGGLQGSTEAFF.

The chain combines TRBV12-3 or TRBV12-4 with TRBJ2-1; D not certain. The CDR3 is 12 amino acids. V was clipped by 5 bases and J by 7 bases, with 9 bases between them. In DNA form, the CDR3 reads TGTGCCAGCAGTCTCCTACGTAATGAGCAGTTCTTC. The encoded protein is CASSLLRNEQFF.

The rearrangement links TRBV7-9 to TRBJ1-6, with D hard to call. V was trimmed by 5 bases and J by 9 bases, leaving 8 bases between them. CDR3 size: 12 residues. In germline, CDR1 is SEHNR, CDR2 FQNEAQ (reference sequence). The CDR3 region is CASSPERSPLHF. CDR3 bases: TGTGCCAGCAGCCCAGAGCGTTCACCCCTCCACTTT.

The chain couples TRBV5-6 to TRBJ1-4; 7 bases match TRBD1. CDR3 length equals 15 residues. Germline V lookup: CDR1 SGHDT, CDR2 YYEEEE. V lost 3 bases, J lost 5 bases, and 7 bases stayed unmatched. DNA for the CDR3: TGTGCCAGCAGCTCAGGGGGGCCCTTCAATGAAAAACTGTTTTTT. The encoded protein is CASSSGGPFNEKLFF. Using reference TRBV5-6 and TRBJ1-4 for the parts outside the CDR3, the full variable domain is DAGVTQSPTHLIKTRGQQVTLRCSPKSGHDTVSWYQQALGQGPQFIFQYYEEEERQRGNFPDRFSGHQFPNYSSELNVNALLLGDSALYLCASSSGGPFNEKLFFGSGTQLSVL.

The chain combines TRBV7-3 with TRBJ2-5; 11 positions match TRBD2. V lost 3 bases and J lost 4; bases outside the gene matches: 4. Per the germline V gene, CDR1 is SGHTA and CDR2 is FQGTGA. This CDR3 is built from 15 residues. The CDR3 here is CASSLTSGDGETQYF. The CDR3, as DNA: TGTGCCAGCAGCTTGACTAGCGGGGACGGAGAGACCCAGTACTTC.

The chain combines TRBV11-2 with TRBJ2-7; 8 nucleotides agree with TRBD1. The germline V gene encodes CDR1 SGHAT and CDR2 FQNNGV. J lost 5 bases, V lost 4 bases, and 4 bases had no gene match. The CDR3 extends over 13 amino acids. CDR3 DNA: TGTGCCAGCAGCTATCCGACAGGGGACGAGCAGTACTTC. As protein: CASSYPTGDEQYF.

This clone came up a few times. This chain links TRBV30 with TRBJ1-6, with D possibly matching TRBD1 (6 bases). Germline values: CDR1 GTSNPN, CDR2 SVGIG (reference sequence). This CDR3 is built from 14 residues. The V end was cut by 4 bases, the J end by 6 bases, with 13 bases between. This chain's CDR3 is CAWTWGGPNSPLHF. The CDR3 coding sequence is TGTGCCTGGACCTGGGGGGGGCCTAATTCACCCCTCCACTTT.

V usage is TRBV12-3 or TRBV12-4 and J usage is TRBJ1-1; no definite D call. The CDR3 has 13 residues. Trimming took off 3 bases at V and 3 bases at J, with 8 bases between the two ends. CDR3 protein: CASSFQEDTEAFF. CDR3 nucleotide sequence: TGTGCCAGCAGTTTTCAGGAAGACACTGAAGCTTTCTTT.

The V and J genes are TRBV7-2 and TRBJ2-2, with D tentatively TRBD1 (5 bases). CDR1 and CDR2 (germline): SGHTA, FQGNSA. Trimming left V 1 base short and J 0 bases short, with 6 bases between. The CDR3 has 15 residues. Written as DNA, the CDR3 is TGTGCCAGCAGCTTAGGCAGGGCGAACACCGGGGAGCTGTTTTTT. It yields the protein CASSLGRANTGELFF.

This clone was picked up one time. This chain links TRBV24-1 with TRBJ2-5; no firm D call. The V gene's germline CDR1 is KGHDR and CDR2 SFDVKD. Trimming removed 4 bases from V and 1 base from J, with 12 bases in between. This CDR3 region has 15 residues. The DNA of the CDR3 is TGTGCCACCAGTGACCCCCGAGAGGCCCAAGAGACCCAGTACTTC. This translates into CATSDPREAQETQYF.

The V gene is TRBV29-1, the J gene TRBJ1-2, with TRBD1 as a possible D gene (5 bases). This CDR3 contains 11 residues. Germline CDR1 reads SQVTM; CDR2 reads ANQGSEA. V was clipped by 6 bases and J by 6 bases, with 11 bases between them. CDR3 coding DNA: TGCAGCGTCCAGGGAGGGGATGGCTACACCTTC. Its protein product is CSVQGGDGYTF.

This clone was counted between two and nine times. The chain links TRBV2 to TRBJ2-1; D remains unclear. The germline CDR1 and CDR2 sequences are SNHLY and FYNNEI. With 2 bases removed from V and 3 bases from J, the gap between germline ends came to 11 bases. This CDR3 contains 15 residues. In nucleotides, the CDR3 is TGTGCCAGCAGTGAATTCTCTAGTTTCTACAATGAGCAGTTCTTC. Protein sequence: CASSEFSSFYNEQFF.

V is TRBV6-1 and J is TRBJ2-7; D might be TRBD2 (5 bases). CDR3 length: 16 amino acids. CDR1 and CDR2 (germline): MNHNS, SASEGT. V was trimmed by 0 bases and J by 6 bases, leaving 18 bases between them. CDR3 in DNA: TGTGCCAGCAGTGAAGCGAGTCTAGGAGGTACTGCCGAGCAGTACTTC. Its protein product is CASSEASLGGTAEQYF.

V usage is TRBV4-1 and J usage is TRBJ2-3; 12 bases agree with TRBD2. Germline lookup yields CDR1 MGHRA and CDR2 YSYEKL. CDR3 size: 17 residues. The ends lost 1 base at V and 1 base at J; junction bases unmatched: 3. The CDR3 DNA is TGCGCCAGCAGCCAAGGATGGACTAGCGGGGGCACAGATACGCAGTATTTT. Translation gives CASSQGWTSGGTDTQYF.

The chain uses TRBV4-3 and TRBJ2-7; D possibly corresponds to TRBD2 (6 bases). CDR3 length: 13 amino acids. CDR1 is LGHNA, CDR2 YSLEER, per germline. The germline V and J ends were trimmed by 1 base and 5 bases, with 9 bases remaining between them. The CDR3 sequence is CASSQGRAHEQYF. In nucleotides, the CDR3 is TGCGCCAGCAGCCAAGGGAGGGCCCACGAGCAGTACTTC.

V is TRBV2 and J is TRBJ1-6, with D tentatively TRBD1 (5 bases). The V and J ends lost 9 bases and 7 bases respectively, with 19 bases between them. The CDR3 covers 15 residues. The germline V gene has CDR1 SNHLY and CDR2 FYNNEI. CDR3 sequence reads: CASAPFRGDNSPLHF. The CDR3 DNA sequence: TGTGCCAGTGCCCCCTTCCGGGGGGACAATTCACCCCTCCACTTT. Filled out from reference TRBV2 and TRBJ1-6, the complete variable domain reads EPEVTQTPSHQVTQMGQEVILRCVPISNHLYFYWYRQILGQKVEFLVSFYNNEISEKSEIFDDQFSVERPDGSNFTLKIRSTKLEDSAMYFCASAPFRGDNSPLHFGNGTRLTVT.